The sequence of this T cell receptor beta chain was determined in a study of blood T cell repertoires in COVID-19. Profiling relied on immunoSEQ multiplex PCR, and the TCRdb table lists in-frame clones only, not all of them. The table shows 70,000 to 95,000 clones, with 92% occurring only once. This clone appeared a few times. The germline V and J ends were trimmed by 5 bases and 4 bases, with 20 bases remaining between them. Germline assignment: CDR1 LNHNV and CDR2 YYDKDF (reference sequence). The CDR3 consists of 16 residues. The sequence was obtained from a woman aged 60-75 years with active COVID-19. The sequenced sample consisted of peripheral blood. This chain connects TRBV15 to TRBJ1-1, with TRBD1 as a possible D gene (5 bases). This CDR3 is CATSRTGRGARTEAFF. The CDR3 bases are TGTGCCACCAGCCGTACCGGGAGAGGGGCTCGCACTGAAGCTTTCTTT. Full variable domain (rest looked up from reference TRBV15 and TRBJ1-1): DAMVIQNPRYQVTQFGKPVTLSCSQTLNHNVMYWYQQKSSQAPKLLFHYYDKDFNNEADTPDNFQSRRPNTSFCFLDIRSPGLGDTAMYLCATSRTGRGARTEAFFGQGTRLTVV.